The 2 T cell receptor beta chains given below trace back to one sample, sequenced in a study of T cell responses to AZD1222 COVID-19 vaccine. Repertoires were generated with immunoSEQ multiplex PCR, while TCRdb's copy carries only in-frame clones and drops some. Of over 130,000 clones listed, about 92% are singletons. The sample in question was peripheral blood, obtained 28 days after the second AZD1222 dose. The source of these receptors is an adult who received the AZD1222 COVID-19 vaccine.

The chain uses TRBV6-1 and TRBJ1-6; D perhaps matches TRBD1 (5 bases). Germline V lookup: CDR1 MNHNS, CDR2 SASEGT. Trimming took off 2 bases at V and 5 bases at J, with 22 bases between the two ends. The CDR3 runs to 19 residues. CDR3 residues: CASSESSGKGLWNNSPLHF. The CDR3 nucleotides are TGTGCCAGCAGTGAAAGTAGTGGGAAGGGGCTATGGAATAATTCACCCCTCCACTTT.

The rearrangement links TRBV28 to TRBJ2-7; 12 bases fit TRBD1. The CDR3 extends over 17 amino acids. Trimming cost V 4 bases and J 6 bases; bases outside gene matches: 13. CDR1 and CDR2 from the germline V gene are MDHEN and SYDVKM. CDR3 bases: TGTGCCAGCAGTTCTCGGCCTGATTGGGACAGGGGGCTCGAGCAGTACTTC. Its translation: CASSSRPDWDRGLEQYF. The whole variable domain, filled in from reference TRBV28 and TRBJ2-7, reads DVKVTQSSRYLVKRTGEKVFLECVQDMDHENMFWYRQDPGLGLRLIYFSYDVKMKEKGDIPEGYSVSREKKERFSLILESASTNQTSMYLCASSSRPDWDRGLEQYFGPGTRLTVT.